Below, 9 T cell receptor beta chains from the same sample are listed, as sequenced in a study of CD8 T cells in Susac syndrome. Reverse transcription of about 0.5 to 1 ug RNA was performed with random hexamers. TCRdb itself ran the immunoSEQ multiplex PCR reads through MiXCR, one entry per CDR3 protein. There are under 85,000 distinct CDR3 sequences in the sample; approximately 93% occur only once, and 0.56% lies in the top ten. The specimen was CD8+ T cells from PBMCs. The source of these receptors is a human donor with multiple sclerosis.

The chain carries TRBV5-1 and TRBJ2-7; D remains unclear. CDR1 SGHRS and CDR2 YFSETQ come from the germline V gene. The CDR3 length is 11 residues. The V and J ends lost 7 bases and 6 bases respectively, with 11 bases between them. In nucleotides, the CDR3 is TGCGCCAGCGCCCGCAGTGGCGAGCAGTACTTC. Translation gives CASARSGEQYF. The entire variable domain, with the rest obtained from reference TRBV5-1 and TRBJ2-7, is as follows: KAGVTQTPRYLIKTRGQQVTLSCSPISGHRSVSWYQQTPGQGLQFLFEYFSETQRNKGNFPGRFSGRQFSNSRSEMNVSTLELGDSALYLCASARSGEQYFGPGTRLTVT.

The V gene is TRBV15, the J gene TRBJ1-5, with D unclear. Germline-derived CDR1 and CDR2 are LNHNV and YYDKDF (reference sequence). This CDR3 has 14 amino acids. Trimming shortened V by 3 bases and J by 0 bases, and 6 bases separated the two germline ends. This chain's CDR3 is CATSSGDSNQPQHF. The CDR3 bases are TGTGCCACCAGCAGCGGAGATAGCAATCAGCCCCAGCATTTT.

The rearrangement joins TRBV7-3 to TRBJ2-5, with a possible D match to TRBD2 (6 bases). Germline loops: CDR1 SGHTA, CDR2 FQGTGA. Trimming took off 5 bases at V and 4 bases at J, with 14 bases between the two ends. There are 14 residues in the CDR3. CDR3 amino acids: CASSARVGGETQYF. DNA of the CDR3: TGTGCCAGCAGCGCCCGCGTGGGGGGAGAGACCCAGTACTTC.

The chain joins TRBV19 to TRBJ2-7, with D unclear. The CDR3 is 14 amino acids. Germline V gives CDR1 LNHDA, CDR2 SQIVND (reference sequence). V lost 2 bases to trimming and J lost 0 bases, with 8 bases between them. This chain's CDR3 is CASSIRANSYEQYF. CDR3 sequence (DNA): TGTGCCAGTAGTATAAGGGCCAACTCCTACGAGCAGTACTTC.

V and J are TRBV12-5 and TRBJ1-2; D is possibly TRBD1 (5 bases). Germline V gene data show CDR1 as LGHNT and CDR2 as FRNRAP. The germline V and J ends were trimmed by 3 bases and 6 bases, with 14 bases remaining between them. The CDR3 runs 14 residues. The CDR3 here is CASGLISGINGYTF. The CDR3 nucleotides read TGTGCTAGTGGTTTAATCTCAGGGATTAATGGCTACACCTTC.

The gene calls are TRBV28 and TRBJ2-4, with TRBD2 identical over 10 bases. V lost 2 bases to trimming and J lost 8 bases; unmatched junction nucleotides: 15. CDR3 length: 18 amino acids. Germline values: CDR1 MDHEN, CDR2 SYDVKM. This CDR3 reads CASSLELAGDRSRDIQYF. The CDR3, as DNA: TGTGCCAGCAGTTTAGAGCTAGCGGGAGATCGGTCTAGGGACATTCAGTACTTC.

V is TRBV12-3 or TRBV12-4 and J is TRBJ2-3, with 14 bases identical to TRBD2. With 10 bases clipped from V and 0 bases from J, the junction kept 15 bases outside the gene matches. The CDR3 totals 19 residues. The CDR3: CANSPKRTSGGTSTDTQYF. The CDR3, as DNA: TGTGCCAACTCCCCAAAAAGGACTAGCGGGGGGACTAGCACAGATACGCAGTATTTT.

The rearrangement uses TRBV3-1 and TRBJ2-7; no reliable D call. Germline V CDR1 and CDR2: LGHDT, YNNKEL (reference sequence). This CDR3 has 12 amino acids. V dropped 4 bases and J dropped 6 bases, with 10 bases sitting between them. Written as DNA, the CDR3 is TGTGCCAGCAGCCGTGAGGACCTCGAGCAGTACTTC. Its translation: CASSREDLEQYF.

This chain links TRBV7-9 with TRBJ2-7; 9 positions match TRBD2. V shed 5 bases and J 5 bases; nucleotides not matched to a gene: 7. Germline V CDR1 and CDR2: SEHNR, FQNEAQ (reference sequence). The CDR3 sequence is 14 residues long. This chain's CDR3 is CASSPTTSGNEQYF. The CDR3, as DNA: TGTGCCAGCAGCCCAACGACTAGCGGTAACGAGCAGTACTTC.